These 29 T cell receptor beta chains share one sample of origin, sequenced in a study of blood T cell repertoires in COVID-19. Only in-frame clones appear in the TCRdb table, and some are missing; sequencing was by immunoSEQ multiplex PCR. The sample lists 150,000 to 200,000 clones, about 85% occurring once. What was sequenced was peripheral blood. All receptors come from a human donor with acute or convalescent COVID-19. The donor label of this sample is uncertain.

This sequence joins TRBV6-2 or TRBV6-3 and TRBJ2-7; TRBD2 is a possible D gene (6 bases). V was trimmed by 2 bases and J by 2 bases, leaving 10 bases between them. The germline V gene encodes CDR1 MNHEY and CDR2 SVGEGT. This CDR3 has 14 residues. CDR3 protein: CASSYDGGTYEQYF. The CDR3 DNA sequence: TGTGCCAGCAGTTACGACGGGGGAACCTACGAGCAGTACTTC.

The chain links TRBV3-1 (or the pseudogene TRBV3-2) to TRBJ1-1, with TRBD1 matching over 8 bases. Germline loops: CDR1 LGHDT, CDR2 YNNKEL (reference sequence). The trim removed 4 bases at V and 0 bases at J, leaving 4 bases unmatched. The CDR3 is made up of 15 amino acids. CDR3 in DNA: TGTGCCAGCAGCCTCGGACAGGGATTGAACACTGAAGCTTTCTTT. Translation: CASSLGQGLNTEAFF.

The CDR3 spells CATSDPGQGTEAFF. As DNA, the CDR3 is TGTGCCACCAGTGATCCAGGACAGGGCACTGAAGCTTTCTTT. The chain uses TRBV24-1 and TRBJ1-1, with 8 nucleotides matching TRBD1. This CDR3 is built from 14 residues. The V gene's germline CDR1 is KGHDR and CDR2 SFDVKD. With 3 bases clipped from V and 4 bases from J, the junction kept 3 bases outside the gene matches.

The chain uses TRBV7-7 and TRBJ2-2, with 8 positions matching TRBD1. CDR3 size: 16 residues. V gave up 1 base and J gave up 6 bases; unmatched junction bases: 7. Germline CDR1 is SSHAT and CDR2 is FNYEAQ (reference sequence). CDR3 loop: CASSLGVTGGAGELFF. CDR3 nucleotide sequence: TGTGCCAGCAGCTTAGGGGTCACAGGGGGAGCCGGGGAGCTGTTTTTT.

This clone was recorded a few times. The chain links TRBV4-1 to TRBJ1-5; tentative D call: TRBD1 (5 bases). Germline CDR1 reads MGHRA; CDR2 reads YSYEKL. Trimming removed 4 bases from V and 4 bases from J, with 8 bases in between. The CDR3 has 13 amino acids. The DNA for the CDR3 is TGCGCCAGCAGCCTTCCAGGGAATCAGCCCCAGCATTTT. It specifies CASSLPGNQPQHF.

The rearrangement uses TRBV2 and TRBJ1-3, with 8 positions matching TRBD1. The CDR3 length is 15 residues. V gave up 4 bases and J gave up 4 bases; unmatched junction bases: 6. The germline V gene encodes CDR1 SNHLY and CDR2 FYNNEI. The CDR3 sequence: CASSVGPGGGNTIYF. Here the CDR3 DNA reads TGTGCCAGCAGTGTCGGGCCAGGGGGCGGAAACACCATATATTTT. Variable domain in full (rest from reference TRBV2 and TRBJ1-3): EPEVTQTPSHQVTQMGQEVILRCVPISNHLYFYWYRQILGQKVEFLVSFYNNEISEKSEIFDDQFSVERPDGSNFTLKIRSTKLEDSAMYFCASSVGPGGGNTIYFGEGSWLTVV.

V and J are TRBV7-2 and TRBJ1-5, with D perhaps TRBD1 (5 bases). The CDR3 has 15 amino acids. Between the trimmed V and J ends, which lost 5 bases and 1 base, there was a span of 12 bases. CDR1 and CDR2 from the germline V gene are SGHTA and FQGNSA. The CDR3 DNA is TGTGCCAGCAGCCCGCGTGGGGGGAGCAATCAGCCCCAGCATTTT. This translates into CASSPRGGSNQPQHF. The full variable domain, its missing parts supplied by reference TRBV7-2 and TRBJ1-5, is GAGVSQSPSNKVTEKGKDVELRCDPISGHTALYWYRQSLGQGLEFLIYFQGNSAPDKSGLPSDRFSAERTGGSVSTLTIQRTQQEDSAVYLCASSPRGGSNQPQHFGDGTRLSIL.

The chain links TRBV6-2 or TRBV6-3 to TRBJ2-7; 7 bases are shared with TRBD1. There are 14 residues in the CDR3. The V and J ends lost 2 bases and 5 bases, in that order; junction bases with no gene match: 6. CDR1 MNHEY and CDR2 SVGEGT come from the germline V gene. CDR3 bases: TGTGCCAGCAGTTACGGGCTGGGGACAGACGAGCAGTACTTC. The encoded protein is CASSYGLGTDEQYF.

The genes are TRBV5-1 and TRBJ2-3; TRBD1 matches 7 bases. The CDR3 runs 17 residues. Germline CDR1 and CDR2: SGHRS and YFSETQ. The V segment lost 0 bases and the J segment 2 bases; nucleotides outside the gene matches: 9. CDR3 protein: CASSLALTGYNTDTQYF. As DNA, the CDR3 is TGCGCCAGCAGCTTGGCTCTGACAGGGTATAACACAGATACGCAGTATTTT.

The chain uses TRBV28 and TRBJ1-1; D call uncertain. This CDR3 has 12 residues. Trimming removed 7 bases at V and 3 bases at J, with 9 bases between. Germline V gene sequence: CDR1 MDHEN, CDR2 SYDVKM. For the CDR3, the DNA is TGTGCCAGCACCCTCGGGTACACTGAAGCTTTCTTT. Translating gives CASTLGYTEAFF.

This chain links TRBV11-3 with TRBJ1-2, with TRBD1 as a possible D gene (6 bases). Germline V gene data show CDR1 as SGHNT and CDR2 as YENEEA. This CDR3 has 14 residues. The V and J ends lost 5 bases and 8 bases respectively, with 18 bases between them. CDR3 nucleotides: TGTGCCAGCAGCACACAACAGGGTATGGAGGGCTACACCTTC. This translates into CASSTQQGMEGYTF.

The V call is TRBV7-3, the J call TRBJ1-1; D is uncertain. The CDR3 length is 13 residues. V was clipped by 3 bases and J by 1 base, with 6 bases between them. Germline V CDR1 and CDR2: SGHTA, FQGTGA. Here the CDR3 reads CASSFTANTEAFF. CDR3 sequence (DNA): TGTGCCAGCAGCTTCACAGCGAACACTGAAGCTTTCTTT.

This chain connects TRBV18 to TRBJ2-4; 10 bases line up with TRBD1. The J segment lost 5 bases and the V segment lost 1 base, leaving 8 bases of the junction unmatched. Per germline, CDR1 KGHSH and CDR2 LQKENI. The CDR3 length is 17 residues. The CDR3 DNA sequence: TGTGCCAGCTCACCACTCCGGGACAGGGGCTCCCAAAACATTCAGTACTTC. Translation: CASSPLRDRGSQNIQYF.

The rearrangement links TRBV27 to TRBJ1-6; 7 bases match TRBD1. The CDR3 has 16 residues. After removal of 5 bases from V and 5 bases from J, the junction contained 9 bases not matched to a gene. Germline loops: CDR1 MNHEY, CDR2 SMNVEV (reference sequence). This chain's CDR3 is CASSTGQTVNNSPLHF. As DNA, the CDR3 is TGTGCCAGCAGTACGGGACAGACAGTAAATAATTCACCCCTCCACTTT.

The chain is built from TRBV10-3 and TRBJ1-1; 9 bases are a match to TRBD1. V dropped 3 bases and J dropped 7; count of bases not matched to a gene: 9. Germline V gene data show CDR1 as ENHRY and CDR2 as SYGVKD. The CDR3 is 15 amino acids. CDR3 sequence (DNA): TGTGCCATCAGTGACCCAGGACAGGGGCGAGTTGAAGCTTTCTTT. Residues: CAISDPGQGRVEAFF.

The chain recombines TRBV25-1 with TRBJ1-1; 7 bases are a match to TRBD1. The CDR3 sequence is 13 residues long. Unmatched junction bases numbered 2, after V lost 0 bases and J lost 7 bases. CDR1 is MGHDK and CDR2 is SYGVNS in the germline V gene. CDR3 sequence reads: CASSEYRDSEAFF. For the CDR3, the DNA is TGTGCCAGCAGTGAATATAGGGACAGTGAAGCTTTCTTT.

In this sample, this clone turned up once. The chain uses TRBV10-3 and TRBJ2-1, with 9 positions matching TRBD2. V dropped 3 bases and J dropped 0; count of bases not matched to a gene: 3. Germline lookup yields CDR1 ENHRY and CDR2 SYGVKD. The CDR3 loop spans 16 amino acids. DNA of the CDR3: TGTGCCATCAGTGACGAGCGGGGGGTCTCCTACAATGAGCAGTTCTTC. Encoded protein: CAISDERGVSYNEQFF.

The chain recombines TRBV3-1 (or the pseudogene TRBV3-2) with TRBJ1-1; no firm D call. Germline V lookup: CDR1 LGHDT, CDR2 YNNKEL (reference sequence). CDR3 length: 14 residues. The germline V and J ends were trimmed by 1 base and 1 base, with 7 bases remaining between them. In DNA, the CDR3 is TGTGCCAGCAGCCAAGCGGCAGGGAACACTGAAGCTTTCTTT. Encoded protein: CASSQAAGNTEAFF.

The rearrangement joins TRBV6-1 to TRBJ2-7; 8 bases match TRBD1. V lost 0 bases, J lost 3 bases, and 10 bases stayed unmatched. The CDR3 extends over 17 amino acids. Germline V gene sequence: CDR1 MNHNS, CDR2 SASEGT. The CDR3 DNA is TGTGCCAGCAGTGAAGCCGGACAGGGCTTGGGGGACTACGAGCAGTACTTC. Translation gives CASSEAGQGLGDYEQYF.

J is TRBJ2-1 and V is TRBV24-1; D possibly corresponds to TRBD2 (6 bases). Germline V gives CDR1 KGHDR, CDR2 SFDVKD. CDR3 length: 15 residues. Trimming stripped 9 bases from V and 5 bases from J, with 19 bases between. The CDR3 sequence is CATSHRDWKNNEQFF. Written as DNA, the CDR3 is TGTGCCACCTCGCACCGGGACTGGAAGAACAATGAGCAGTTCTTC.

CDR3 sequence: CASSVRDSYGYTF. In DNA, the CDR3 is TGTGCCAGCAGTGTCCGGGACAGCTATGGCTACACCTTC. The rearrangement uses TRBV28 and TRBJ1-2; 7 nucleotides match TRBD1. The CDR3 is 13 amino acids. CDR1 and CDR2 from the germline V gene are MDHEN and SYDVKM. V shed 5 bases and J 4 bases; nucleotides not matched to a gene: 4.

The chain joins TRBV6-6 to TRBJ1-5; 7 bases are shared with TRBD1. V shed 5 bases and J 0 bases; nucleotides not matched to a gene: 10. Germline CDR1 reads MNHNY; CDR2 reads SVGAGI (reference sequence). The CDR3 consists of 17 residues. CDR3 amino acids: CASSPDRSQYSNQPQHF. CDR3 nucleotides: TGTGCCAGCAGTCCGGACAGGTCCCAATATAGCAATCAGCCCCAGCATTTT.

Written as DNA, the CDR3 is TGTGCCAGCAGCCATCGGTCCGCGACAGGGAGGTCACCCCTCCACTTT. It is translated as CASSHRSATGRSPLHF. The gene calls are TRBV3-1 (or the pseudogene TRBV3-2) and TRBJ1-6, with TRBD1 matching 7 bases. Germline CDR1 is LGHDT and CDR2 is YNNKEL (reference sequence). V gave up 3 bases and J gave up 10 bases; unmatched junction bases: 12. The CDR3 length is 16 residues.

The V gene is TRBV18, the J gene TRBJ2-3; 8 bases line up with TRBD2. CDR1 is KGHSH, CDR2 LQKENI, per germline. The V segment lost 2 bases and the J segment 6 bases; nucleotides outside the gene matches: 10. This CDR3 has 16 residues. This chain's CDR3 is CASSPTAGGGLDTQYF. The DNA of the CDR3 is TGTGCCAGCTCACCAACGGCGGGGGGAGGTCTGGATACGCAGTATTTT.

The chain combines TRBV6-6 with TRBJ1-2; D call uncertain. V gave up 2 bases and J gave up 8 bases, with 6 bases separating them. This CDR3 comprises 11 residues. The germline V gene encodes CDR1 MNHNY and CDR2 SVGAGI (reference sequence). As DNA, the CDR3 is TGTGCCAGCAGTTACCTGGAGGGCTACACCTTC. Translated, it gives CASSYLEGYTF.

In nucleotides, the CDR3 is TGTGCCAGCAGCCGCCCTCGGACTAGCGGGACATCCTACAATGAGCAGTTCTTC. Translating gives CASSRPRTSGTSYNEQFF. J is TRBJ2-1 and V is TRBV7-2; 12 bases align to TRBD2. Germline V gene sequence: CDR1 SGHTA, CDR2 FQGNSA. V lost 5 bases and J lost 1; bases outside the gene matches: 9. The CDR3 consists of 18 residues.

CDR3 sequence reads: CASSLGQGLRNTEAFF. In nucleotides, the CDR3 is TGTGCCAGCAGTTTAGGGCAGGGCTTAAGGAACACTGAAGCTTTCTTT. This chain joins TRBV28 and TRBJ1-1; tentative D call: TRBD1 (5 bases). Looked up from germline, CDR1 is MDHEN and CDR2 is SYDVKM. Trimming removed 2 bases at V and 1 base at J, with 14 bases between. The CDR3 runs 16 residues.

The chain joins TRBV13 to TRBJ2-4, with D perhaps TRBD2 (6 bases). The length of the CDR3 is 15 residues. Deletions cut 1 base from V and 8 bases from J, with 15 bases between. Germline CDR1 PRHDT, CDR2 FYEKMQ (reference sequence). The CDR3 spells CASSLAQGGNDIQYF. The CDR3, as DNA: TGTGCCAGCAGCTTAGCCCAGGGAGGTAACGACATTCAGTACTTC.

The gene calls are TRBV28 and TRBJ1-5; a weak D match, TRBD1 (6 bases). The ends were cut back, 5 bases at V and 6 bases at J, with 17 bases in the middle. CDR1 and CDR2 (germline): MDHEN, SYDVKM. CDR3 length equals 15 residues. This CDR3 reads CASSHPEIGGQPQHF. CDR3 nucleotides: TGTGCCAGCAGTCACCCAGAAATAGGGGGTCAGCCCCAGCATTTT.